One sample yielded the 31 T cell receptor beta chains listed below, sequenced in a study of shared T cell receptors in the human thymus. The table came from immunoSEQ multiplex PCR; TCRdb's copy has only in-frame clones and leaves some out. The data hold 540,000 or so clones, with about 84% observed a single time. The sample also formed part of further work on human thymus T cells.

Sequenced sample: thymocytes. The receptors were sampled from a boy in the first two years of life with a congenital heart defect.

This clone is a singleton in its sample. The chain is built from TRBV7-8 and TRBJ2-1, with 7 positions matching TRBD1. Germline V lookup: CDR1 SGHVS, CDR2 FQNEAQ. The CDR3 loop spans 14 amino acids. V was pared by 4 bases and J by 6 bases, with 6 bases of the junction left unmatched. This CDR3 reads CASSWWDSCNEQFF. The CDR3, as DNA: TGTGCCAGCAGCTGGTGGGACAGCTGCAATGAGCAGTTCTTC.

The chain carries TRBV21-1 and TRBJ2-6; the table's D call, TRBD2, has no DNA check behind it. TRBV21-1 is an annotated pseudogene. The CDR3 consists of 14 residues. In DNA, the CDR3 is TGTGCCAGCACCTCGAGCTCTGGGGCCAACGTCCTGACTTTC. The encoded protein is CASTSSSGANVLTF.

This chain links TRBV4-1 with TRBJ2-6; 9 bases fit TRBD2. The CDR3 is 18 residues long. After removal of 2 bases from V and 0 bases from J, the junction contained 5 bases not matched to a gene. Looked up from germline, CDR1 is MGHRA and CDR2 is YSYEKL. The CDR3 nucleotides are TGCGCCAGCAGCCAATCATTTAGCGGGAGCTCTGGGGCCAACGTCCTGACTTTC. It yields the protein CASSQSFSGSSGANVLTF.

The V and J genes are TRBV7-3 and TRBJ2-7; D is possibly TRBD1 (6 bases). The germline V gene encodes CDR1 SGHTA and CDR2 FQGTGA. The CDR3 spans 12 residues. V was trimmed by 5 bases and J by 5 bases, leaving 10 bases between them. The CDR3 protein is CASSAYRDEQYF. Here the CDR3 DNA reads TGTGCCAGCAGCGCTTACAGGGACGAGCAGTACTTC.

CDR3 protein: CASSPGEAGTSGEGEQYF. The CDR3 DNA reads TGTGCCAGCAGCCCCGGGGAAGCCGGGACTAGCGGAGAAGGGGAGCAGTACTTC. The chain recombines TRBV7-9 with TRBJ2-7; 11 bases line up with TRBD2. V trimming: 5 bases; J trimming: 7 bases; junction bases outside the gene matches: 19. The CDR3 sequence is 18 residues long. Germline assignment: CDR1 SEHNR and CDR2 FQNEAQ (reference sequence).

CDR3 region: CASTLGEPTSAADTQYF. CDR3 coding DNA: TGCGCCAGCACCCTGGGGGAGCCGACTAGCGCGGCAGATACGCAGTATTTT. The chain has TRBV5-1 and TRBJ2-3; 8 bases match TRBD2. From germline, CDR1 is SGHRS and CDR2 YFSETQ. The ends lost 6 bases at V and 4 bases at J; junction bases unmatched: 16. This CDR3 has 17 amino acids. Combining the CDR3 with reference TRBV5-1 and TRBJ2-3 gives the whole variable domain KAGVTQTPRYLIKTRGQQVTLSCSPISGHRSVSWYQQTPGQGLQFLFEYFSETQRNKGNFPGRFSGRQFSNSRSEMNVSTLELGDSALYLCASTLGEPTSAADTQYFGPGTRLTVL.

The chain combines TRBV29-1 with TRBJ2-3; 13 bases map to TRBD2. With V trimmed by 6 bases and J by 4 bases, 4 bases remained unmatched. Germline values: CDR1 SQVTM, CDR2 ANQGSEA. The length of the CDR3 is 14 residues. CDR3 amino acids: CSVRGLAGPDTQYF. In nucleotides, the CDR3 is TGCAGCGTGAGGGGACTAGCGGGACCAGATACGCAGTATTTT.

A single count supports this clone. The rearrangement links TRBV7-7 to TRBJ2-1; 11 nucleotides align to TRBD2. V trimming: 1 base; J trimming: 5 bases; junction bases outside the gene matches: 7. The germline gives CDR1 SSHAT, CDR2 FNYEAQ (reference sequence). This CDR3 is 17 amino acids long. In DNA, the CDR3 is TGTGCCAGCAGCTTAGGAGCTAGCGGGAGGAACGACAATGAGCAGTTCTTC. Amino acid sequence: CASSLGASGRNDNEQFF.

The chain is built from TRBV7-9 and TRBJ1-4, with D unresolved. The CDR3 length is 14 residues. V was pared by 4 bases and J by 8 bases, with 14 bases between. CDR1 SEHNR and CDR2 FQNEAQ come from the germline V gene (reference sequence). This CDR3 is CASSSRFKEEKLFF. The CDR3 DNA follows: TGTGCCAGCAGCTCCCGATTTAAAGAGGAAAAACTGTTTTTT.

The J gene is TRBJ2-7, the V gene TRBV11-3, with TRBD2 identical over 7 bases. Trimming cost V 0 bases and J 0 bases; bases outside gene matches: 17. The CDR3 contains 20 residues. The germline gives CDR1 SGHNT, CDR2 YENEEA. As DNA, the CDR3 is TGTGCCAGCAGCTTAGATTTTTCCCCAGAGGGCGGGAGTGTCTCCTACGAGCAGTACTTC. Amino acid sequence: CASSLDFSPEGGSVSYEQYF.

This chain links TRBV6-1 with TRBJ2-7; D perhaps matches TRBD2 (6 bases). Germline CDR1 reads MNHNS; CDR2 reads SASEGT. The CDR3 totals 14 residues. Between the trimmed V and J ends, which lost 10 bases and 2 bases, there was a span of 18 bases. The CDR3 DNA is TGTGCCACCGGGGCGGGGCATGGCACCTACGAGCAGTACTTC. Its translation: CATGAGHGTYEQYF.

The J gene is TRBJ2-3, the V gene TRBV19; 7 bases agree with TRBD2. The CDR3 has 15 residues. CDR1 LNHDA and CDR2 SQIVND come from the germline V gene (reference sequence). Trimming cost V 3 bases and J 2 bases; bases outside gene matches: 5. Written as DNA, the CDR3 is TGTGCCAGTAGTATCGCGGGGACTAACACAGATACGCAGTATTTT. Its translation: CASSIAGTNTDTQYF.

This chain uses TRBV19 with TRBJ2-7; 8 nucleotides agree with TRBD2. Unmatched junction bases numbered 7, after V lost 0 bases and J lost 3 bases. Germline CDR1 reads LNHDA; CDR2 reads SQIVND (reference sequence). This CDR3 region has 16 residues. The CDR3 here is CASSIETGGPLYEQYF. The CDR3 DNA reads as TGTGCCAGTAGTATAGAGACGGGAGGGCCCCTCTACGAGCAGTACTTC.

This rearrangement joins TRBV29-1 to TRBJ2-7; 7 bases match TRBD2. The V gene end was trimmed by 2 bases and the J gene end by 1 base; junction bases not matched to a gene: 5. The CDR3 is made up of 14 amino acids. The germline V gene has CDR1 SQVTM and CDR2 ANQGSEA. This chain's CDR3 is CSVEKREGSYEQYF. The CDR3 bases are TGCAGCGTTGAAAAGCGGGAAGGATCCTACGAGCAGTACTTC.

This clone was found a few times. The chain has TRBV19 and TRBJ2-3, with 9 bases fitting TRBD2. The CDR3 sequence is 17 residues long. Trimming removed 1 base from V and 4 bases from J; junction bases left unmatched: 9. CDR1 and CDR2 (germline): LNHDA, SQIVND (reference sequence). In DNA, the CDR3 is TGTGCCAGTAGTATAGTGAATAGCGGGAGTGCCCCAGATACGCAGTATTTT. This codes for CASSIVNSGSAPDTQYF.

This chain joins TRBV19 and TRBJ2-1; 13 bases agree with TRBD2. Germline CDR1 and CDR2: LNHDA and SQIVND (reference sequence). The CDR3 loop spans 16 amino acids. The ends lost 5 bases at V and 7 bases at J; junction bases unmatched: 8. The CDR3 DNA reads as TGTGCCAGTAGTCTTCGGACTAGCGGGAGTCTGAATGAGCAGTTCTTC. Translated: CASSLRTSGSLNEQFF.

This clone was observed a handful of times. The rearrangement links TRBV21-1 to TRBJ2-3; the table gives TRBD2 as D, unverified against the DNA. TRBV21-1 is labeled a pseudogene. The CDR3 runs to 15 residues. Written as DNA, the CDR3 is TGTGCCAGCAGCAAAGAGTGCGGGAGCGGGGATACGCAGTATTTT. It is translated as CASSKECGSGDTQYF.

The chain links TRBV5-6 to TRBJ2-7, with 7 bases fitting TRBD2. With 2 bases clipped from V and 0 bases from J, the junction kept 8 bases outside the gene matches. Germline V CDR1 and CDR2: SGHDT, YYEEEE. CDR3 length: 16 amino acids. In DNA, the CDR3 is TGTGCCAGCAGCTTTCGGCTAGCGGTACGCTCCTACGAGCAGTACTTC. Translating gives CASSFRLAVRSYEQYF.

The J gene is TRBJ2-1, the V gene TRBV5-1; 9 positions match TRBD2. The germline gives CDR1 SGHRS, CDR2 YFSETQ. V dropped 0 bases and J dropped 7; count of bases not matched to a gene: 8. This CDR3 has 16 residues. The CDR3 DNA is TGCGCCAGCAGCTTGGACAGCGGGAGGCCCCCAAATGAGCAGTTCTTC. Translation gives CASSLDSGRPPNEQFF.

The chain recombines TRBV4-3 with TRBJ1-4; D is undetermined. CDR1 is LGHNA, CDR2 YSLEER, per germline. The CDR3 spans 14 residues. The V and J ends lost 4 bases and 10 bases respectively, with 16 bases between them. CDR3 amino acids: CASSLRRPLGKLFF. CDR3 coding DNA: TGCGCCAGCAGCCTCCGCCGGCCCCTAGGAAAACTGTTTTTT.

The rearrangement uses TRBV23-1 and TRBJ2-7; 7 bases fit TRBD1. TRBV23-1 is marked as an open reading frame, function uncertain. This CDR3 has 17 residues. Losses at the gene ends were 3 bases for V and 6 bases for J; bases not matched to a gene: 17. DNA of the CDR3: TGCGCCAGCAGTCACCCCGATATACAGGGGCTCGAAGGCGAGCAGTACTTC. Translation: CASSHPDIQGLEGEQYF.

The CDR3 DNA follows: TGTGCCAGCAGCCCAGATCCTAGCGGGAGGCTTCCCGGGGAGCTGTTTTTT. It translates to CASSPDPSGRLPGELFF. The chain links TRBV9 to TRBJ2-2; 11 nucleotides match TRBD2. The CDR3 has 17 residues. V was clipped by 4 bases and J by 6 bases; unmatched bases: 11. Germline V gene sequence: CDR1 SGDLS, CDR2 YYNGEE.

V gene TRBV11-3 combines with J gene TRBJ2-5; weak D call: TRBD1 (5 bases). The CDR3 loop spans 14 amino acids. V lost 3 bases and J lost 5, with 13 bases in between. Germline V gene lookup returns CDR1 SGHNT and CDR2 YENEEA. This CDR3 is CASSFRGYRETQYF. The CDR3 DNA follows: TGTGCCAGCAGCTTTAGGGGTTATCGGGAGACCCAGTACTTC.

CDR3 sequence: CASSQSSEIAPYEQYF. DNA of the CDR3: TGTGCCAGCAGCCAATCTTCCGAAATAGCCCCCTACGAGCAGTACTTC. V gene TRBV4-2 combines with J gene TRBJ2-7; D is ambiguous. The V end was cut by 2 bases, the J end by 2 bases, with 16 bases between. The germline V gene has CDR1 LGHNA and CDR2 YNFKEQ. This CDR3 has 16 residues.

The chain links TRBV11-2 to TRBJ2-2; D perhaps matches TRBD2 (6 bases). This CDR3 is 16 amino acids long. With 5 bases removed from V and 4 bases from J, the gap between germline ends came to 17 bases. Germline CDR1 reads SGHAT; CDR2 reads FQNNGV. Here the CDR3 reads CASSPHGSSATGELFF. CDR3 DNA: TGTGCCAGCAGCCCACACGGGAGTTCGGCCACCGGGGAGCTGTTTTTT.

This clone has only a few counts. CDR3 DNA: TGTGCCAGCAGCGGGAGGGCAACTAGCGGGATAAACAATGAGCAGTTCTTC. Translated, it gives CASSGRATSGINNEQFF. The rearrangement uses TRBV9 and TRBJ2-1; the match to TRBD2 covers 10 bases. Per the germline V gene, CDR1 is SGDLS and CDR2 is YYNGEE. Germline trimming cut 3 bases from V and 5 bases from J; bases unmatched to any gene: 11. The CDR3 loop spans 17 amino acids.

The chain uses TRBV5-1 and TRBJ2-3; 13 bases fit TRBD2. This CDR3 comprises 16 residues. V lost 3 bases to trimming and J lost 7 bases; unmatched junction nucleotides: 8. The germline V gene encodes CDR1 SGHRS and CDR2 YFSETQ. The CDR3 DNA follows: TGCGCCAGCAGCTGGGGGTGGACTAGCGGGAGCAATACGCAGTATTTT. This encodes CASSWGWTSGSNTQYF. The whole variable domain, filled in from reference TRBV5-1 and TRBJ2-3, reads KAGVTQTPRYLIKTRGQQVTLSCSPISGHRSVSWYQQTPGQGLQFLFEYFSETQRNKGNFPGRFSGRQFSNSRSEMNVSTLELGDSALYLCASSWGWTSGSNTQYFGPGTRLTVL.

The chain combines TRBV27 with TRBJ2-1, with a tentative D call TRBD2 (6 bases). The V gene lost 6 bases and the J gene lost 3 bases, with 15 bases spanning the gap. The CDR3 has 15 amino acids. CDR1 is MNHEY, CDR2 SMNVEV, per germline (reference sequence). The CDR3 nucleotides are TGTGCCAGCAGCAAAGACCGGGACTTCTACAATGAGCAGTTCTTC. Residues: CASSKDRDFYNEQFF.

The chain carries TRBV7-6 and TRBJ2-4; tentative D call: TRBD1 (6 bases). The V gene lost 3 bases and the J gene lost 0 bases, with 12 bases spanning the gap. CDR3 length equals 16 residues. Looked up from germline, CDR1 is SGHVS and CDR2 is FNYEAQ. CDR3 region: CASSFRGQLAKNIQYF. The CDR3 DNA reads as TGTGCCAGCAGCTTCAGGGGTCAGCTAGCCAAAAACATTCAGTACTTC.

This clone was observed once. The V gene is TRBV6-5, the J gene TRBJ2-2, with a weak D call TRBD2 (6 bases). V lost 11 bases and J lost 7, with 17 bases in between. In germline, CDR1 is MNHEY, CDR2 SVGAGI. CDR3 length: 13 amino acids. Here the CDR3 DNA reads TGTGCCCCCTCGGGAGTTCGTCACGGGGAGCTGTTTTTT. Protein: CAPSGVRHGELFF.

J is TRBJ2-5 and V is TRBV5-6, with a tentative D call TRBD2 (6 bases). Trimming left V 3 bases short and J 1 base short, with 13 bases between. Germline V gene lookup returns CDR1 SGHDT and CDR2 YYEEEE. The CDR3 consists of 15 residues. The CDR3 loop is CASSSGVSGQETQYF. CDR3 nucleotide sequence: TGTGCCAGCAGCTCGGGAGTTTCGGGCCAAGAGACCCAGTACTTC.